What follows are 27 T cell receptor beta chains derived from one specimen sequenced in a study of blood T cell repertoires in COVID-19. Assay: immunoSEQ multiplex PCR; the TCRdb copy retains only in-frame clones and omits some. The profile shows over 150,000 clones, over 70% of them singletons. Sequencing was carried out using peripheral blood. These receptor sequences come from an elderly woman with active or convalescent COVID-19.

This clone was recorded once. The CDR3 DNA sequence: TGTGCTAGTGGTTTGATATCCGGGACAGGGGGCAGGGATGGCTACACCTTC. Protein sequence: CASGLISGTGGRDGYTF. The V call is TRBV12-5, the J call TRBJ1-2, with 12 bases matching TRBD1. The CDR3 runs 17 residues. Germline loops: CDR1 LGHNT, CDR2 FRNRAP. V was clipped by 2 bases and J by 6 bases; unmatched bases: 10.

The chain employs TRBV7-2 and TRBJ1-4; weak D call: TRBD1 (5 bases). This CDR3 spans 13 amino acids. CDR1 and CDR2 (germline): SGHTA, FQGNSA. The V gene lost 1 base and the J gene lost 12 bases, with 12 bases spanning the gap. In DNA form, the CDR3 reads TGTGCCAGCAGCTTAGTTGGCTGGGGGGAACTGTTTTTT. The encoded protein is CASSLVGWGELFF.

V usage is TRBV5-1 and J usage is TRBJ1-1; 7 bases fit TRBD1. CDR3 size: 13 residues. Germline CDR1 SGHRS, CDR2 YFSETQ. J was trimmed by 4 bases and V by 4 bases; bases with no gene match: 4. This CDR3 is CASSGWDSTEAFF. CDR3 DNA sequence: TGCGCCAGCAGCGGGTGGGACAGCACTGAAGCTTTCTTT.

The chain has TRBV9 and TRBJ1-5; possible D gene TRBD1, 5 bases. Germline V lookup: CDR1 SGDLS, CDR2 YYNGEE. V shed 6 bases and J shed 3 bases, with 16 bases lying between them. CDR3 length equals 15 residues. The chain's CDR3 is CASTRGAEPNQPQHF. The CDR3 DNA reads as TGTGCCAGCACCCGCGGGGCTGAGCCCAATCAGCCCCAGCATTTT.

This clone has a single count. This chain links TRBV7-2 with TRBJ2-5; 9 positions match TRBD2. The CDR3 extends over 13 amino acids. The germline gives CDR1 SGHTA, CDR2 FQGNSA. V shed 7 bases, J shed 5 bases, and the junction held 5 bases outside the gene matches. For the CDR3, the DNA is TGTGCCAGCAAAGCGGGGGGAGGGGAGACCCAGTACTTC. Translated: CASKAGGGETQYF.

This clone was picked up one time. J is TRBJ1-3 and V is TRBV7-2, with 9 bases lining up with TRBD1. Per the germline V gene, CDR1 is SGHTA and CDR2 is FQGNSA. The CDR3 length is 16 residues. V dropped 3 bases and J dropped 0; count of bases not matched to a gene: 3. CDR3 nucleotide sequence: TGTGCCAGCAGCTTGGGGACAGGGTACTCTGGAAACACCATATATTTT. Its translation: CASSLGTGYSGNTIYF.

This chain uses TRBV6-6 with TRBJ2-1; D is undetermined. Germline V lookup: CDR1 MNHNY, CDR2 SVGAGI (reference sequence). This CDR3 is built from 14 residues. Trimming took 2 bases from V and 4 from J, leaving 9 bases between them. The CDR3 DNA reads as TGTGCCAGCAGTTACCGCGGTATTTACAATGAGCAGTTCTTC. This gives the protein CASSYRGIYNEQFF.

The chain links TRBV7-2 to TRBJ2-7; TRBD1 matches 9 bases. Germline trimming cut 5 bases from V and 3 bases from J; bases unmatched to any gene: 5. Germline V gene data show CDR1 as SGHTA and CDR2 as FQGNSA. The CDR3 consists of 14 residues. In DNA form, the CDR3 reads TGTGCCAGCAGCCAAACAGGGGGCGACTACGAGCAGTACTTC. Translated, it gives CASSQTGGDYEQYF.

The CDR3 coding sequence is TGCGCCAGCAGCCAAGTTCCGACGACAGGGAGGGGAAACACCATATATTTT. Translated, it gives CASSQVPTTGRGNTIYF. V is TRBV4-3 and J is TRBJ1-3, with 7 positions matching TRBD1. Germline trimming cut 1 base from V and 4 bases from J; bases unmatched to any gene: 10. The CDR3 contains 17 residues. Germline V gene data show CDR1 as LGHNA and CDR2 as YSLEER.

The count of this clone is one. The J gene is TRBJ1-3, the V gene TRBV27; the match to TRBD1 covers 8 bases. Germline CDR1 and CDR2: MNHEY and SMNVEV (reference sequence). The CDR3 covers 15 residues. Germline trimming cut 6 bases from V and 4 bases from J; bases unmatched to any gene: 8. The CDR3 DNA sequence: TGTGCCAGCAGACCCGGACAGGGTGGGGGAAACACCATATATTTT. The encoded protein is CASRPGQGGGNTIYF.

The V and J genes are TRBV3-1 (or the pseudogene TRBV3-2) and TRBJ1-3, with D perhaps TRBD1 (6 bases). In germline, CDR1 is LGHDT, CDR2 YNNKEL (reference sequence). The CDR3 covers 14 residues. Trimming stripped 1 base from V and 3 bases from J, with 7 bases between. As DNA, the CDR3 is TGTGCCAGCAGCCAAGGGGGGCGTGGAAACACCATATATTTT. This codes for CASSQGGRGNTIYF.

This clone was detected a few times. This chain joins TRBV5-1 and TRBJ1-1, with a tentative D call TRBD1 (6 bases). V was pared by 5 bases and J by 5 bases, with 13 bases between. CDR3 length: 13 residues. CDR1 is SGHRS and CDR2 is YFSETQ in the germline V gene. The CDR3 DNA reads as TGCGCCAGCAGTCTGTCAGGGGCAACTGAAGCTTTCTTT. It codes for CASSLSGATEAFF.

In its sample, this clone was seen once. CDR3 nucleotides: TGTGCCAGCAGTTTCAGGTCCCACTCTGGCTACACCTTC. This codes for CASSFRSHSGYTF. This chain joins TRBV12-3 or TRBV12-4 and TRBJ1-2; D is undetermined. V lost 3 bases to trimming and J lost 7 bases, with 12 bases between them. This CDR3 is built from 13 residues.

In its sample, this clone was seen once. One end of the junction does not line up with germline, which may come from a read error. The rearrangement links TRBV3-1 (or the pseudogene TRBV3-2) to TRBJ2-7; D might be TRBD2 (6 bases). The CDR3 runs to 17 residues. The germline V gene encodes CDR1 LGHDT and CDR2 YNNKEL (reference sequence). CDR3 nucleotides: TGTGCCAGCAGCCTCCTTACGGGGCGGGACCGAGGATTGACCCCCTTCTTC. Translated, it gives CASSLLTGRDRGLTPFF.

This clone was counted only a few times. The chain joins TRBV9 to TRBJ2-5; D possibly corresponds to TRBD1 (7 bases). V lost 1 base to trimming and J lost 4 bases, with 14 bases between them. CDR3 size: 15 residues. Germline CDR1 SGDLS, CDR2 YYNGEE. DNA for the CDR3: TGTGCCAGCAGCGTATATGGCAGGGGGGTAGAGACCCAGTACTTC. Translated: CASSVYGRGVETQYF. Filled out from reference TRBV9 and TRBJ2-5, the complete variable domain reads DSGVTQTPKHLITATGQRVTLRCSPRSGDLSVYWYQQSLDQGLQFLIQYYNGEERAKGNILERFSAQQFPDLHSELNLSSLELGDSALYFCASSVYGRGVETQYFGPGTRLLVL.

The gene calls are TRBV5-6 and TRBJ2-7; 9 nucleotides align to TRBD1. The CDR3 consists of 15 residues. Germline values: CDR1 SGHDT, CDR2 YYEEEE. Germline trimming cut 2 bases from V and 4 bases from J; bases unmatched to any gene: 7. CDR3 DNA sequence: TGTGCCAGCAGCTTATCCCCACAGGGGGCTTACGAGCAGTACTTC. It codes for CASSLSPQGAYEQYF.

This rearrangement joins TRBV6-2 or TRBV6-3 to TRBJ2-7; D perhaps matches TRBD1 (6 bases). This CDR3 is built from 13 residues. The germline V and J ends were trimmed by 5 bases and 3 bases, with 11 bases remaining between them. The germline gives CDR1 MNHEY, CDR2 SVGEGT. Here the CDR3 reads CASSLLQGYEQYF. DNA for the CDR3: TGTGCCAGCAGTCTACTACAGGGCTACGAGCAGTACTTC.

A few counts support this clone. V gene TRBV7-2 combines with J gene TRBJ1-2, with 11 bases that match TRBD1. Germline loops: CDR1 SGHTA, CDR2 FQGNSA. The trim removed 5 bases at V and 6 bases at J, leaving 8 bases unmatched. The CDR3 extends over 15 amino acids. CDR3: CASSLRTGGGDGYTF. CDR3 nucleotides: TGTGCCAGCAGCCTCCGGACAGGGGGCGGCGATGGCTACACCTTC.

V usage is TRBV12-3 or TRBV12-4 and J usage is TRBJ1-1; 9 bases match TRBD1. V was clipped by 6 bases and J by 8 bases; unmatched bases: 4. The CDR3 has 12 residues. The DNA of the CDR3 is TGTGCCAGCAGGCCCGGGACAGGGGAAGCTTTCTTT. Translated, it gives CASRPGTGEAFF.

This clone has a handful of counts. The genes are TRBV12-3 or TRBV12-4 and TRBJ1-5, with D possibly being TRBD1 (5 bases). Trimming cost V 3 bases and J 7 bases, with 10 bases left between them. The CDR3 covers 13 residues. CDR3 amino acids: CASSFTKGQPQHF. CDR3 coding DNA: TGTGCCAGCAGTTTCACTAAGGGGCAGCCCCAGCATTTT.

This clone has just one count. The CDR3 region is CASSPRQEHYGYTF. CDR3 DNA sequence: TGTGCCAGCTCTCCCCGACAGGAACACTATGGCTACACCTTC. The chain uses TRBV18 and TRBJ1-2; D is perhaps TRBD1 (6 bases). CDR3 length: 14 residues. Germline lookup yields CDR1 KGHSH and CDR2 LQKENI. V lost 6 bases to trimming and J lost 3 bases, with 14 bases between them.

V and J are TRBV7-8 and TRBJ1-1, with 10 nucleotides matching TRBD1. There are 19 residues in the CDR3. The V and J ends lost 1 base and 5 bases, in that order; junction bases with no gene match: 16. From germline, CDR1 is SGHVS and CDR2 FQNEAQ. The CDR3 is CASSLVWDRGRRRYTEAFF. For the CDR3, the DNA is TGTGCCAGCAGCTTAGTTTGGGACAGGGGACGCAGGAGATATACTGAAGCTTTCTTT.

This clone has just one count. The chain joins TRBV29-1 to TRBJ1-2, with 10 bases matching TRBD1. From germline, CDR1 is SQVTM and CDR2 ANQGSEA. The CDR3 is 13 residues long. Germline trimming cut 3 bases from V and 11 bases from J; bases unmatched to any gene: 9. The CDR3 DNA sequence: TGCAGCGTTGATTTGGGACAGGGGAAGAGGTACACCTTC. It is translated as CSVDLGQGKRYTF.

V usage is TRBV5-1 and J usage is TRBJ1-4; 7 bases match TRBD1. Germline CDR1 SGHRS, CDR2 YFSETQ. This CDR3 comprises 16 residues. Trimming at V came to 4 bases and at J to 0 bases, leaving 6 bases not matched to a gene. The CDR3 DNA reads as TGCGCCAGCAGCCCTACCGGGACAGCAACTAATGAAAAACTGTTTTTT. It yields the protein CASSPTGTATNEKLFF.

The V and J genes are TRBV19 and TRBJ2-7, with a possible D match to TRBD1 (5 bases). V was shortened by 4 bases and J by 6 bases, with 10 bases between the two germline ends. The length of the CDR3 is 12 residues. Germline CDR1 LNHDA, CDR2 SQIVND (reference sequence). The DNA for the CDR3 is TGTGCCAGTAGTAGAACAGGCCTCGAGCAGTACTTC. It is translated as CASSRTGLEQYF.

The chain employs TRBV7-9 and TRBJ1-1; D might be TRBD1 (5 bases). V was shortened by 2 bases and J by 5 bases, with 12 bases between the two germline ends. Germline V CDR1 and CDR2: SEHNR, FQNEAQ (reference sequence). The CDR3 contains 14 residues. CDR3 sequence (DNA): TGTGCCAGCAGCTTACAGGGCACAAGTACTGAAGCTTTCTTT. It translates to CASSLQGTSTEAFF.

This clone was seen just once. The chain uses TRBV19 and TRBJ1-6; D remains unclear. This CDR3 has 13 residues. CDR1 is LNHDA, CDR2 SQIVND, per germline (reference sequence). Trimming shortened V by 5 bases and J by 10 bases, and 12 bases separated the two germline ends. The CDR3 DNA sequence: TGTGCCAGTAGTCCCCAGGCCAGGTCACCCCTCCACTTT. Amino acids: CASSPQARSPLHF.